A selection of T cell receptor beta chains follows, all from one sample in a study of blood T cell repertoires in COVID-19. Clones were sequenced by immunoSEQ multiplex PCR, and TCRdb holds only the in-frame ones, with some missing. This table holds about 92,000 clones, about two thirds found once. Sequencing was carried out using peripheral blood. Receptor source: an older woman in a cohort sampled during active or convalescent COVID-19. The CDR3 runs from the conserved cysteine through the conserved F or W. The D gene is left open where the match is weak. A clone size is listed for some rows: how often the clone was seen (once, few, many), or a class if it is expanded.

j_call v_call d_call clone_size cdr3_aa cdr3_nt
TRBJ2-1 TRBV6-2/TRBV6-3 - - CASSYGPPTSSSSYNEQFF TGTGCCAGCAGTTATGGGCCCCCCACAAGTTCTTCCTCCTACAATGAGCAGTTCTTC
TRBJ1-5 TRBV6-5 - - CASIKRGRDNQPQHF TGTGCCAGCATTAAAAGGGGCAGAGACAATCAGCCCCAGCATTTT
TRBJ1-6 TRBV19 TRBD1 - CASSIGGQGYNSPLHF TGTGCCAGTAGTATTGGGGGACAGGGGTATAATTCACCCCTCCACTTT
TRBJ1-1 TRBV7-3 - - CASSLRALTNTEAFF TGTGCCAGCAGCTTAAGGGCCCTGACGAACACTGAAGCTTTCTTT
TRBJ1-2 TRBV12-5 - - CASGLPQGRLYGYTF TGTGCTAGTGGTTTGCCACAGGGCAGGCTCTATGGCTACACCTTC
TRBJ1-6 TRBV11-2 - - CASSFAHRNNSPLHF TGTGCCAGCAGCTTCGCCCACAGGAATAATTCACCCCTCCACTTT
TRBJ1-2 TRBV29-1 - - CSVGDRMGYTF TGCAGCGTTGGCGATCGAATGGGCTACACCTTC
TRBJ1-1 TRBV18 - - CASSRTGDTEAFF TGTGCCAGCTCACGGACGGGAGACACTGAAGCTTTCTTT
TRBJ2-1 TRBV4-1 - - CASSQERGTPSEQFF TGCGCCAGCAGCCAAGAAAGAGGAACACCTTCGGAGCAGTTCTTC
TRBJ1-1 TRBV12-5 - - CASGPNLLRAEAFF TGTGCTAGTGGCCCGAATCTCTTACGGGCTGAAGCTTTCTTT
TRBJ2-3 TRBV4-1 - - CASSQDRGLSTDTQYF TGCGCCAGCAGCCAAGATCGGGGACTCTCCACAGATACGCAGTATTTT
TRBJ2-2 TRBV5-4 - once CASSPDDSSPANTGELFF TGTGCCAGCAGCCCCGATGACAGTTCCCCCGCGAACACCGGGGAGCTGTTTTTT
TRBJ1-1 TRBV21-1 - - CASSKPLMTGGPHSNTEAFF TGTGCCAGCAGCAAACCCCTTATGACAGGGGGTCCGCACTCGAACACTGAAGCTTTCTTT
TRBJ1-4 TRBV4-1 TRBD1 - CASNSGGTGGLGEKLFF TGCGCCAGCAACTCAGGGGGGACAGGGGGCTTGGGTGAAAAACTGTTTTTT
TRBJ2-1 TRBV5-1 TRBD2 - CASSIFPWTSGYNEQFF TGCGCCAGCAGCATATTTCCCTGGACTAGCGGCTACAATGAGCAGTTCTTC
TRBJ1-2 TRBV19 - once CASSIKLTWTPNYGYTF TGTGCCAGTAGTATTAAGCTGACCTGGACACCAAACTATGGCTACACCTTC
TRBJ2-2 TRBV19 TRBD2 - CASSIRTSGDTGELFF TGTGCCAGTAGTATAAGGACTAGCGGGGACACCGGGGAGCTGTTTTTT
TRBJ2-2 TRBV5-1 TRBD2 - CASSLLAGGNTGELFF TGCGCCAGCAGCTTACTAGCGGGGGGGAACACCGGGGAGCTGTTTTTT
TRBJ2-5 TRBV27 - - CASSSMGRRETQYF TGTGCCAGCAGTTCTATGGGGAGAAGGGAGACCCAGTACTTC
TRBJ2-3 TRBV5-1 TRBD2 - CASSINSGGAVPDTQYF TGCGCCAGCAGCATCAATAGCGGGGGGGCGGTCCCAGATACGCAGTATTTT
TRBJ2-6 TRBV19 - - CASSTRQGAPIGGANVLTF TGTGCCAGTAGTACTAGGCAGGGCGCTCCTATAGGAGGGGCCAACGTCCTGACTTTC
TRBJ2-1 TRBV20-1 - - CSATLYNEQFF TGCAGTGCTACCCTTTACAATGAGCAGTTCTTC
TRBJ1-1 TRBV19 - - CASKRGPKVNTEAFF TGTGCCAGTAAGCGGGGGCCTAAGGTGAACACTGAAGCTTTCTTT
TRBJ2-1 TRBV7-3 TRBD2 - CASSSRTSGGTDEQFF TGTGCCAGCAGCTCGCGCACTAGCGGGGGGACGGATGAGCAGTTCTTC
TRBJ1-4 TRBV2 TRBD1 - CASSSNRGEKLFF TGTGCCAGCAGTTCAAACAGGGGCGAAAAACTGTTTTTT
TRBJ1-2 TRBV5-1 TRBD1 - CASSWSRDRGGYGYTF TGCGCCAGCAGCTGGAGCCGGGACAGGGGGGGCTATGGCTACACCTTC
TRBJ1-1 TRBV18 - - CASSPAGANTEAFF TGTGCCAGCTCACCAGCAGGGGCAAACACTGAAGCTTTCTTT
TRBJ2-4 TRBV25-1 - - CASSGEGGSPAKNIQYF TGTGCCAGCAGTGGTGAAGGAGGCTCGCCTGCCAAAAACATTCAGTACTTC
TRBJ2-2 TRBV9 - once CASSVEGPTGELFF TGTGCCAGCAGCGTAGAGGGGCCTACCGGGGAGCTGTTTTTT
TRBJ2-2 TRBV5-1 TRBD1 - CASSPGTGITGELFF TGCGCCAGCAGCCCCGGGACAGGGATAACCGGGGAGCTGTTTTTT
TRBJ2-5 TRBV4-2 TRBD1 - CASSPTGADETQYF TGTGCCAGCAGCCCGACAGGGGCGGACGAGACCCAGTACTTC
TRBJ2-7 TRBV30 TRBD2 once CAWTSGAGGYEQYF TGTGCCTGGACCTCGGGTGCGGGGGGTTACGAGCAGTACTTC
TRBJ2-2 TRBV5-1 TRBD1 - CASSLLQGARTTGELFF TGCGCCAGCAGCTTGTTGCAGGGGGCGCGAACTACCGGGGAGCTGTTTTTT